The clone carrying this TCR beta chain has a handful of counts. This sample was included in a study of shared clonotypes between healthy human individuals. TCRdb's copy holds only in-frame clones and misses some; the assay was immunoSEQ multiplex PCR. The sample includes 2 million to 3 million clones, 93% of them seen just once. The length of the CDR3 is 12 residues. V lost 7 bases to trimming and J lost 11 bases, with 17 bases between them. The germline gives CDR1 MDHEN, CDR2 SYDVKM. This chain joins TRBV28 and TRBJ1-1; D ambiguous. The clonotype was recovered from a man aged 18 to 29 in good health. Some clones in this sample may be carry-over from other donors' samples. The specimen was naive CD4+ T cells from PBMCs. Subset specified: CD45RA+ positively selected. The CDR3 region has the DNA TGTGCCAGCATCGCGGACGGCCTTGGTGCTTTCTTT. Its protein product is CASIADGLGAFF.